This T cell receptor beta chain was recorded in a study of blood T cell repertoires in COVID-19. Study in general: The origin of the acute and convalescent COVID-19 samples was the United States, Italy and Spain. Nucleic acid was either cDNA or gDNA, and it came from T cells, B-cell-depleted T cells, or PBMCs.

Per the study methods: Quantification of nucleated cells was approximated via reference gene primer amplification. The table came from immunoSEQ multiplex PCR; TCRdb's copy has only in-frame clones and leaves some out. The DNA was the basis for D and trimming; V, J and clone size are from that table. Among about 100,000 clones listed, around 90% were seen once. The junction had 2 bases not matched to a gene; V was cut back by 5 bases and J by 1 base. This CDR3 has 13 residues. Per the germline V gene, CDR1 is SGHNT and CDR2 is YYREEE (reference sequence). Sequenced sample: peripheral blood. The sequence derives from a human donor in a cohort sampled during active COVID-19. The rearrangement links TRBV5-4 to TRBJ1-1; 7 bases agree with TRBD1. CDR3 bases: TGTGCCAGCAGGGGACAGTCGAACACTGAAGCTTTCTTT. Its translation is CASRGQSNTEAFF.